The sequence of this TCR beta chain was determined in a study of shared clonotypes between healthy human individuals. Across the study: Each donor's CD8 memory used one plate, CD8 naive two, each CD4 subset three.

J lost 3 bases, V lost 4 bases, and 4 bases had no gene match. In germline, CDR1 is SGHDT, CDR2 YYEEEE. There are 15 residues in the CDR3. Cells designated naive CD8 were CD45RO-negative and were positively selected for CCR7, with terminally differentiated effector memory CD45RA+ cells excluded. Nashville, Tennessee was home to all donors, who were Caucasian adults. Data came from immunoSEQ multiplex PCR; TCRdb stores just in-frame clones and leaves some out. This table holds 2 million to 2.5 million clones, about 94% found once. The chain joins TRBV5-6 to TRBJ2-2; 9 positions agree with TRBD1. Input material: naive CD8+ T cells sorted from blood. The source of this sequence is a man between 18 and 35 years old in good health. The CDR3 spells CASSMGQGDTGELFF. CDR3 DNA: TGTGCCAGCAGCATGGGACAGGGAGACACCGGGGAGCTGTTTTTT.